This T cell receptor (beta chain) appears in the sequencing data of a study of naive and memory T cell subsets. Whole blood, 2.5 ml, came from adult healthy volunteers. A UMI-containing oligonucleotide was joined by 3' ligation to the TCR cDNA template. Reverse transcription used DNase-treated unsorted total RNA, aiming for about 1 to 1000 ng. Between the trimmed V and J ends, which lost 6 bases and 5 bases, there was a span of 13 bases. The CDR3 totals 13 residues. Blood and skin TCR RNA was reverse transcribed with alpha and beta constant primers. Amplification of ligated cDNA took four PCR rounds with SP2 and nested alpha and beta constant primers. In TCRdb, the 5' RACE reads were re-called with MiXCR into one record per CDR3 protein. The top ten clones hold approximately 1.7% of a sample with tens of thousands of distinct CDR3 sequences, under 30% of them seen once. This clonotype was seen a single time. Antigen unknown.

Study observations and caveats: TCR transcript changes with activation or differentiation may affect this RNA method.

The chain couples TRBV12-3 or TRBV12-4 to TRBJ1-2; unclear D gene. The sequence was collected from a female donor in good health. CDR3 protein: CASRPSTAYGYTF. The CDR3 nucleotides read TGTGCCAGCAGACCCTCGACGGCATATGGCTACACCTTC.